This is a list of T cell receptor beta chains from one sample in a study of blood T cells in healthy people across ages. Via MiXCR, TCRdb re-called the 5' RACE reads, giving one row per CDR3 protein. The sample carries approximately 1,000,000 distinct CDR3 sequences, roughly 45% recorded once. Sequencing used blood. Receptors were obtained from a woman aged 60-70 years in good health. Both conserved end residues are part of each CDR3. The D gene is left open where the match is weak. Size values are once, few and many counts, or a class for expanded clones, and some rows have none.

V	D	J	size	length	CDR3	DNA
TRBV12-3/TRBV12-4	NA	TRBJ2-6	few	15	CASSLMGAGANVLTF	TGTGCCAGCAGTTTGATGGGTGCTGGGGCCAACGTCCTGACTTTC
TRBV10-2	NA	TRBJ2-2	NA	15	CASLTRGVGTGELFF	TGCGCCAGTCTGACGCGAGGGGTGGGGACCGGGGAGCTGTTTTTT
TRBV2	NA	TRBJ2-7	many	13	CASREGGSYEQYF	TGTGCCAGCAGGGAGGGGGGCTCCTACGAGCAGTACTTC
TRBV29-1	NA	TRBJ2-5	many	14	CSVEGGAGTGTQYF	TGCAGCGTTGAAGGAGGAGCAGGGACGGGGACCCAGTACTTC
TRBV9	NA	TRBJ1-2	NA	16	CASSPIMGPTSSSYTF	TGTGCCAGCAGCCCCATAATGGGACCGACCTCCTCAAGCTACACCTTC
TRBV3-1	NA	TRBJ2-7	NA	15	CASSQDLRGSHEQYF	TGTGCCAGCAGCCAAGATCTGAGAGGGTCCCACGAGCAGTACTTC
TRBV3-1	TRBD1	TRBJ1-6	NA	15	CASSQRQGMNSPLHF	TGTGCCAGCAGCCAAAGACAGGGGATGAATTCACCCCTCCACTTT
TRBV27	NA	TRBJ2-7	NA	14	CASSRDLKGDEQYF	TGTGCCAGCAGCCGGGACCTTAAGGGGGACGAGCAGTACTTC
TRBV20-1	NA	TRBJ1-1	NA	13	CSARTAMNTEAFF	TGCAGTGCTCGGACAGCCATGAACACTGAAGCTTTCTTT
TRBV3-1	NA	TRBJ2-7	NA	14	CASSPMREPYEQYF	TGTGCCAGCAGCCCTATGAGAGAACCCTACGAGCAGTACTTC
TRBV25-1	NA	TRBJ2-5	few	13	CASSGWGGETQYF	TGTGCCAGCAGTGGTTGGGGAGGAGAGACCCAGTACTTC
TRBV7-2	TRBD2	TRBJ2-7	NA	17	CASSLVGLAGGYNEQYF	TGTGCCAGCAGCTTAGTGGGACTAGCGGGAGGGTACAATGAGCAGTACTTC
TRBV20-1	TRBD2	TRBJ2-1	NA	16	CSARDLGTSDYNEQFF	TGCAGTGCTAGAGATCTCGGTACTAGCGATTACAATGAGCAGTTCTTC
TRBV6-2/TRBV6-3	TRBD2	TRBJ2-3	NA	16	CASSYRASGSTDTQYF	TGTGCCAGCAGTTACCGGGCTAGCGGGAGTACAGATACGCAGTATTTT
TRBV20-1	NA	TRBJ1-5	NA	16	CSARPRGRGTNQPQHF	TGCAGTGCTAGACCCCGTGGCAGGGGAACAAATCAGCCCCAGCATTTT
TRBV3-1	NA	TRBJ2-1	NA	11	CASSQGHEQFF	TGTGCCAGCAGCCAAGGCCATGAGCAGTTCTTC
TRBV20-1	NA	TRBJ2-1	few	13	CSAKKGVPDEQFF	TGCAGTGCCAAAAAGGGCGTGCCGGATGAGCAGTTCTTC
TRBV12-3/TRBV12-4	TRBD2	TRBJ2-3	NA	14	CASSALAATDTQYF	TGTGCCAGCAGTGCCCTAGCGGCCACAGATACGCAGTATTTT
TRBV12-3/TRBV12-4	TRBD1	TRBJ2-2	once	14	CASSTDRDTGELFF	TGTGCCAGCAGCACGGACAGGGACACCGGGGAGCTGTTTTTT
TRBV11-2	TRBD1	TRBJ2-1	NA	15	CASSPGTEIVKEQFF	TGTGCCAGCAGCCCCGGGACAGAGATCGTTAAGGAGCAGTTCTTC
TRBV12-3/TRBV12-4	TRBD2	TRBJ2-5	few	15	CASSSLGRRRETQYF	TGTGCCAGCAGTTCCCTCGGGAGGAGAAGAGAGACCCAGTACTTC
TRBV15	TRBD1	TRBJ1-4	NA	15	CATSFRTGFKEKLFF	TGTGCCACCAGCTTCCGGACAGGGTTCAAAGAAAAACTGTTTTTT
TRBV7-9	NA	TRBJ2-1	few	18	CASSLGWVALNSYNEQFF	TGTGCCAGCAGCTTAGGATGGGTAGCGCTTAACTCCTACAATGAGCAGTTCTTC